A selection of T cell receptor beta chains follows, all from one sample in a study of T cells after yellow fever vaccination. TCRdb re-analysed the 5' RACE reads in MiXCR, keeping a single row per CDR3 protein. The sample gives 500,000 to 650,000 distinct CDR3 sequences, less than 20% of which show up once; 17% is in the top ten. The starting material was PBMCs, obtained around 5 days after the first yellow fever vaccination. The receptors here all came from a man between 18 and 29 years old who received the YFV17D yellow fever vaccine. CDR3s include the opening cysteine and the closing phenylalanine or tryptophan. Fields, in order: V gene, D gene, CDR3 length, J gene, clone size, CDR3 DNA, CDR3 protein. D genes are given only for firm matches. Clone size is shown for a subset of rows, as once, few, many or a class of expanded clone.

TRBV7-2,-,14,TRBJ1-1,-,TGTGCCAGCAGCCGGCAGGGGCCGGGGACTGAAGCTTTCTTT,CASSRQGPGTEAFF
TRBV4-1,TRBD2,14,TRBJ2-4,few,TGCGCCAGCAGCCCCCAATGGGGGGGGGGCATTCAGTACTTC,CASSPQWGGGIQYF
TRBV7-3,TRBD2,18,TRBJ2-1,-,TGTGCCAGCAGCTTACTGCCCCGAACTAGCGGGGTCTACAATGAGCAGTTCTTC,CASSLLPRTSGVYNEQFF
TRBV6-4,TRBD2,14,TRBJ2-2,many,TGTGCCAGCAGTGACAGCGGGGACACCGGGGAGCTGTTTTTT,CASSDSGDTGELFF
TRBV7-2,TRBD1,15,TRBJ2-2,few,TGTGCCAGCAGCTCGACAGGGGAGGTAACCGGGGAGCTGTTTTTT,CASSSTGEVTGELFF
TRBV7-9,-,13,TRBJ2-7,-,TGTGCCAGCAGCTCCGACAGCCTCTACGAGCAGTACTTC,CASSSDSLYEQYF
TRBV6-2/TRBV6-3,-,14,TRBJ1-6,few,TGTGCCAGCGGAAGCAGGGAGGATAATTCACCCCTCCACTTT,CASGSREDNSPLHF
TRBV7-9,-,17,TRBJ2-7,-,TGTGCCAGCAGCCCCGGGGGTGGGGGCCTTAGATCCTACGAGCAGTACTTC,CASSPGGGGLRSYEQYF
TRBV19,-,15,TRBJ2-2,few,TGTGCCAGTAGCCCCCGGGCAGGGAACACCGGGGAGCTGTTTTTT,CASSPRAGNTGELFF
TRBV12-3/TRBV12-4,-,14,TRBJ1-2,-,TGTGCCAGCAGTCGGTCGGGGGAGGGCTATGGCTACACCTTC,CASSRSGEGYGYTF
TRBV4-3,TRBD1,15,TRBJ1-3,-,TGCGCCAGCAGCTCCTATGCCGACAGGGGTGACACCATATATTTT,CASSSYADRGDTIYF
TRBV3-1,TRBD2,14,TRBJ2-1,few,TGTGCCAGCAGCCAAGAGGGTAGCGGGGGGGCAAGCAACTTC,CASSQEGSGGASNF
TRBV13,-,14,TRBJ2-2,once,TGTGCCAGCAGCTTAGGCCTGACCCCCGGGGAGCTGTTTTTT,CASSLGLTPGELFF
TRBV7-3,-,15,TRBJ2-6,-,TGTGCCAGCAGCCAAGGCTCCTCTGGGGCCAACGTCCTGACTTTC,CASSQGSSGANVLTF
TRBV18,-,19,TRBJ2-1,few,TGTGCCAGCCTCCCGCGTGAGGGGCCGACCCTCAGCTCCTACAATGAGCAGTTCTTC,CASLPREGPTLSSYNEQFF
TRBV3-1,-,15,TRBJ2-7,-,TGTGCCAGCAGCCAAGTTACTAGCTACCCCTACGAGCAGTACTTC,CASSQVTSYPYEQYF
TRBV27,-,17,TRBJ1-4,-,TGTGCCAGCAGTTTAAAAGGGGCGCGAACGTCGCTTGAAAAACTGTTTTTT,CASSLKGARTSLEKLFF
TRBV7-9,-,13,TRBJ1-4,-,TGTGCCAGCAGGGACGAGGGATGGGAAAAACTGTTTTTT,CASRDEGWEKLFF
TRBV7-8,-,13,TRBJ2-3,few,TGTGCCAGCCAAGGAGGGGCAGGAGATACGCAGTATTTT,CASQGGAGDTQYF
TRBV28,TRBD2,12,TRBJ2-1,few,TGTGCCAGCAGTGATGAGGGACTAATCCCGCTCTTC,CASSDEGLIPLF
TRBV9,-,13,TRBJ2-7,-,TGTGCCAGCACCGAGGGGGAGGGCTACGAGCAGTACTTC,CASTEGEGYEQYF
TRBV7-2,-,15,TRBJ1-6,few,TGTGCCAGCAGCTTAGTACCCCTGTATAATTCACCCCTCCACTTT,CASSLVPLYNSPLHF
TRBV2,TRBD1,15,TRBJ1-5,few,TGTGCCAGCAGTGAAGAGACAGGGGGCGGTCAGCCCCAGCATTTT,CASSEETGGGQPQHF
TRBV29-1,TRBD2,19,TRBJ2-1,few,TGCAGCGTTAAGATACCTAGCGGGGGGGGTCTCTATTCCTACAATGAGCAGTTCTTC,CSVKIPSGGGLYSYNEQFF
TRBV30,-,14,TRBJ1-5,few,TGTGCCTGGAGTGCCGGTCCGGAGGGTCAGCCCCAGCATTTT,CAWSAGPEGQPQHF
TRBV6-2/TRBV6-3,TRBD2,17,TRBJ2-1,-,TGTGCCAGCAGTTATTCGACTAGCGGGGGGAACTACAATGAGCAGTTCTTC,CASSYSTSGGNYNEQFF
TRBV20-1,TRBD2,14,TRBJ2-3,few,TGCAGTGCTACAAGCGGGGGGGCCTCAGATACGCAGTATTTT,CSATSGGASDTQYF